This T cell receptor (beta chain) was obtained from a study of blood T cells in healthy people across ages. Overall study findings and caveats: In long-lived donors, naive CD4+ cell counts and diversity exceeded those of aged donors. TCR beta diversity, measured per million T cells, fell in a roughly linear way with age.

This clonotype was counted between two and nine times. The antigen is unknown. Primers used in a second PCR of roughly 6 to 12 cycles were a sample-barcoded 5' primer and a J-beta primer mix. Each TCR beta cDNA got a 12-nucleotide random molecular identifier. TCRdb passed the 5' RACE reads through MiXCR, listing each CDR3 protein once. The sample yields hundreds of thousands of distinct CDR3 sequences, 52% seen once. The TCR sequence derives from a woman older than 75 in good health. The sequenced material came from blood.

The CDR3 region is CSASGGLAGYNEQFF. The CDR3 coding sequence is TGCAGTGCTAGTGGCGGACTAGCGGGCTACAATGAGCAGTTCTTC. The chain has TRBV20-1 and TRBJ2-1; 11 nucleotides align to TRBD2. This CDR3 spans 15 amino acids. Trimming removed 3 bases from V and 3 bases from J; junction bases left unmatched: 4. Germline lookup yields CDR1 DFQATT and CDR2 SNEGSKA (reference sequence).